These 28 T cell receptor beta chains share one sample of origin, sequenced in a study of beta chain features in type 1 diabetes. Regarding the study as a whole: Shorter TCRB CDR3s, moderately but significantly so, were found in Type 1 diabetes patients in all four CD4+ subsets.

Reverse transcription of all isolated RNA meant that expressed TCRB transcripts were sequenced. The data were produced by immunoSEQ multiplex PCR, yet TCRdb's version contains in-frame clones alone and is incomplete. The sample lists 600,000 or so clones, around 15% occurring once. The antigens these receptors bind are not known. Material: naive CD4+ T cells from blood. The receptor set was obtained from a young man with type 1 diabetes.

This clone came up a few times. The V call is TRBV7-9, the J call TRBJ2-3; D is unresolved. Germline V gene sequence: CDR1 SEHNR, CDR2 FQNEAQ (reference sequence). This CDR3 is built from 13 residues. V lost 6 bases and J 6 bases, leaving 13 bases between the germline ends. The CDR3 protein is CASSSRPGDTQYF. CDR3 in DNA: TGTGCCAGCAGTTCCCGGCCCGGGGATACGCAGTATTTT.

The rearrangement uses TRBV11-2 and TRBJ1-2; no firm D call. The germline V gene encodes CDR1 SGHAT and CDR2 FQNNGV. Trimming removed 5 bases from V and 4 bases from J, with 17 bases in between. The length of the CDR3 is 15 residues. The DNA of the CDR3 is TGTGCCAGCAGCAGAGTGTATCGGGATGGCTATGGCTACACCTTC. This codes for CASSRVYRDGYGYTF.

This clone has a handful of counts. The chain couples TRBV28 to TRBJ2-7, with D possibly being TRBD2 (5 bases). Germline assignment: CDR1 MDHEN and CDR2 SYDVKM. Trimming took 7 bases from V and 4 from J, leaving 8 bases between them. This CDR3 is built from 11 residues. This chain's CDR3 is CASTRGYEQYF. The CDR3 DNA is TGTGCCAGCACCCGAGGGTACGAGCAGTACTTC.

This clone was seen only a few times. The chain recombines TRBV7-3 with TRBJ2-1, with 7 positions matching TRBD1. The trim removed 5 bases at V and 4 bases at J, leaving 11 bases unmatched. CDR3 length equals 16 residues. Germline CDR1 reads SGHTA; CDR2 reads FQGTGA. In nucleotides, the CDR3 is TGTGCCAGCAGCCCCAGGGGGACACACCTATACAATGAGCAGTTCTTC. It encodes CASSPRGTHLYNEQFF.

The sample holds a few counts of this clone. The chain links TRBV5-4 to TRBJ1-4, with unresolved D. The V and J ends lost 0 bases and 0 bases respectively, with 12 bases between them. Germline V gene data show CDR1 as SGHNT and CDR2 as YYREEE (reference sequence). The CDR3 contains 17 residues. This chain's CDR3 is CASSLGQRLATNEKLFF. The CDR3 DNA reads TGTGCCAGCAGCTTGGGGCAGCGGCTTGCAACTAATGAAAAACTGTTTTTT.

The V call is TRBV6-6, the J call TRBJ2-3; D is undetermined. Germline lookup yields CDR1 MNHNY and CDR2 SVGAGI (reference sequence). The V end was cut by 2 bases, the J end by 7 bases, with 13 bases between. The CDR3 spans 14 residues. DNA for the CDR3: TGTGCCAGCAGTTACGTCGAATTTCAGAATACGCAGTATTTT. Translating it yields CASSYVEFQNTQYF.

This clone has more than one count but fewer than ten. The CDR3 is CASSPTIAAGTSYEQYF. DNA of the CDR3: TGCGCCAGCAGCCCTACTATTGCAGCGGGAACATCCTACGAGCAGTACTTC. J is TRBJ2-7 and V is TRBV5-1; TRBD2 aligns across 7 bases. There are 17 residues in the CDR3. Germline V lookup: CDR1 SGHRS, CDR2 YFSETQ. J was trimmed by 1 base and V by 4 bases; bases with no gene match: 14.

This clone showed up just a few times. Other DNA sequences of this sample code for an identical CDR3. The chain links TRBV30 to TRBJ2-1; tentatively, D is TRBD2 (5 bases). The CDR3 contains 14 residues. Germline assignment: CDR1 GTSNPN and CDR2 SVGIG (reference sequence). V was pared by 3 bases and J by 0 bases, with 9 bases between. CDR3 sequence: CAWRGVSSYNEQFF. The CDR3 DNA reads TGTGCCTGGAGGGGAGTAAGCTCCTACAATGAGCAGTTCTTC.

The CDR3 protein is CASRTGTANQETQYF. The CDR3 nucleotides read TGTGCCAGCAGAACCGGGACAGCAAACCAAGAGACCCAGTACTTC. The chain carries TRBV27 and TRBJ2-5; 7 positions match TRBD1. This CDR3 is built from 15 residues. Germline-derived CDR1 and CDR2 are MNHEY and SMNVEV (reference sequence). J gave up 0 bases and V 6 bases, and 7 bases lay outside the gene matches.

This sequence joins TRBV6-1 and TRBJ2-1; 11 bases match TRBD2. Germline-derived CDR1 and CDR2 are MNHNS and SASEGT. V was clipped by 5 bases and J by 9 bases; unmatched bases: 6. The CDR3 has 14 residues. CDR3 loop: CASSWVGLAVEQFF. CDR3 nucleotide sequence: TGTGCCAGCAGTTGGGTGGGACTAGCGGTTGAGCAGTTCTTC.

The gene calls are TRBV19 and TRBJ2-1; D is perhaps TRBD2 (6 bases). Germline lookup yields CDR1 LNHDA and CDR2 SQIVND (reference sequence). CDR3 length: 15 residues. V lost 4 bases, J lost 0 bases, and 10 bases lay in between. CDR3 sequence: CASSSAGISYNEQFF. CDR3 nucleotides: TGTGCCAGTAGTAGTGCGGGAATCTCCTACAATGAGCAGTTCTTC.

V gene TRBV5-4 combines with J gene TRBJ2-6, with D possibly matching TRBD2 (5 bases). Trimming cost V 4 bases and J 2 bases, with 13 bases left between them. This CDR3 has 16 residues. Germline values: CDR1 SGHNT, CDR2 YYREEE (reference sequence). CDR3 bases: TGTGCCAGCAGCCCCCGGACCGGGACTGGGGCCAACGTCCTGACTTTC. It yields the protein CASSPRTGTGANVLTF. The complete variable domain, with remaining parts taken from reference TRBV5-4 and TRBJ2-6, reads ETGVTQSPTHLIKTRGQQVTLRCSSQSGHNTVSWYQQALGQGPQFIFQYYREEENGRGNFPPRFSGLQFPNYSSELNVNALELDDSALYLCASSPRTGTGANVLTFGAGSRLTVL.

The CDR3 here is CASSSDRPRISLHF. In DNA, the CDR3 is TGCGCCAGCAGCTCGGACAGGCCTCGTATCTCCCTCCACTTT. The gene calls are TRBV5-1 and TRBJ1-6; 7 bases map to TRBD1. The CDR3 totals 14 residues. The trim removed 3 bases at V and 14 bases at J, leaving 11 bases unmatched. CDR1 is SGHRS and CDR2 is YFSETQ in the germline V gene.

V gene TRBV6-1 combines with J gene TRBJ1-4; 11 bases are a match to TRBD1. V lost 6 bases, J lost 6 bases, and 3 bases stayed unmatched. The CDR3 extends over 14 amino acids. CDR1 and CDR2 (germline): MNHNS, SASEGT. The chain's CDR3 is CASRSDRGHEKLFF. The CDR3 region has the DNA TGTGCCAGCAGATCGGACAGGGGGCATGAAAAACTGTTTTTT.

This clone was observed a handful of times. The V and J genes are TRBV5-6 and TRBJ2-6, with D tentatively TRBD1 (5 bases). CDR3 size: 15 residues. Trimming took 0 bases from V and 2 from J, leaving 6 bases between them. Germline CDR1 SGHDT, CDR2 YYEEEE. Here the CDR3 DNA reads TGTGCCAGCAGCTTGGGGGGCCCTGGGGCCAACGTCCTGACTTTC. It is translated as CASSLGGPGANVLTF.

This clone was picked up a small number of times. Other nucleotide sequences in the sample specify the same CDR3. The chain combines TRBV29-1 with TRBJ2-5; no clear D gene. The CDR3 length is 11 residues. The germline V and J ends were trimmed by 4 bases and 5 bases, with 8 bases remaining between them. Germline CDR1 and CDR2: SQVTM and ANQGSEA. The CDR3 DNA reads TGCAGCGTTGGATCCCAGGAGACCCAGTACTTC. Translation gives CSVGSQETQYF.

This clone showed up just a few times. CDR3 region: CASRLSGAYEQYF. The CDR3, as DNA: TGTGCCAGCAGGCTTAGTGGCGCCTACGAGCAGTACTTC. The chain carries TRBV5-4 and TRBJ2-7; D is uncertain. CDR1 is SGHNT, CDR2 YYREEE, per germline (reference sequence). This CDR3 region has 13 residues. V was trimmed by 5 bases and J by 2 bases, leaving 11 bases between them.

This chain connects TRBV4-3 to TRBJ2-6, with D maybe TRBD1 (6 bases). V lost 3 bases to trimming and J lost 1 base, with 10 bases between them. This CDR3 spans 16 amino acids. The germline gives CDR1 LGHNA, CDR2 YSLEER. This chain's CDR3 is CASSHTGLSGANVLTF. The CDR3 DNA sequence: TGCGCCAGCAGCCACACAGGGTTGTCTGGGGCCAACGTCCTGACTTTC.

The gene calls are TRBV15 and TRBJ1-2; 8 nucleotides line up with TRBD1. Germline V gene lookup returns CDR1 LNHNV and CDR2 YYDKDF (reference sequence). CDR3 length: 12 residues. Germline trimming cut 4 bases from V and 8 bases from J; bases unmatched to any gene: 3. The CDR3 bases are TGTGCCACCAGCATCAGGGGGCGCGGCTACACCTTC. It encodes CATSIRGRGYTF.

This clone occurred a few times. V usage is TRBV6-5 and J usage is TRBJ2-3; 8 bases are shared with TRBD1. Trimming took 1 base from V and 0 from J; bases not matched to a gene: 0. The germline CDR1 and CDR2 sequences are MNHEY and SVGAGI. CDR3 length: 15 amino acids. CDR3 protein: CASSYWTGSTDTQYF. CDR3 nucleotides: TGTGCCAGCAGTTACTGGACAGGGAGCACAGATACGCAGTATTTT.

This clone was seen a handful of times. The CDR3 DNA is TGCGCCAGCAGCCCGGGGGGGCCTCGCACAGATACGCAGTATTTT. Protein sequence: CASSPGGPRTDTQYF. The chain has TRBV5-1 and TRBJ2-3; 8 bases align to TRBD2. This CDR3 has 15 amino acids. Germline values: CDR1 SGHRS, CDR2 YFSETQ. V dropped 4 bases and J dropped 1; count of bases not matched to a gene: 5.

This clone was observed a few times. This chain links TRBV6-5 with TRBJ2-7; 7 positions match TRBD1. Germline values: CDR1 MNHEY, CDR2 SVGAGI. V shed 5 bases and J 3 bases; nucleotides not matched to a gene: 4. The CDR3 consists of 13 residues. Written as DNA, the CDR3 is TGTGCCAGCAGTAGAGGGGGCGGCTACGAGCAGTACTTC. Its translation: CASSRGGGYEQYF.

This clone was recorded once. The chain links TRBV4-3 to TRBJ2-2; 9 positions match TRBD2. The CDR3 length is 18 residues. Germline CDR1 is LGHNA and CDR2 is YSLEER. The V segment lost 0 bases and the J segment 6 bases; nucleotides outside the gene matches: 11. The chain's CDR3 is CASSQDSGGDRVAGELFF. The CDR3 DNA sequence: TGCGCCAGCAGCCAAGATAGCGGGGGAGACAGGGTCGCCGGGGAGCTGTTTTTT.

This chain connects TRBV29-1 to TRBJ2-5; D is undetermined. The closer fit of TRBJ2-7 to the DNA end suggests the J call may be wrong. Germline CDR1 is SQVTM and CDR2 is ANQGSEA. The CDR3 totals 13 residues. The CDR3 nucleotides read TGCAGCGTTGAGGTAGAGGTCCGCTACGAGCAGTACTTC. This encodes CSVEVEVRYEQYF.

The chain employs TRBV5-1 and TRBJ1-2; 8 bases map to TRBD1. CDR3 length: 14 amino acids. Per the germline V gene, CDR1 is SGHRS and CDR2 is YFSETQ. With 0 bases clipped from V and 4 bases from J, the junction kept 2 bases outside the gene matches. CDR3 loop: CASSLDRGTYGYTF. CDR3 nucleotide sequence: TGCGCCAGCAGCTTGGACAGGGGGACCTATGGCTACACCTTC.

The chain employs TRBV7-9 and TRBJ1-2; 8 bases agree with TRBD1. Germline lookup yields CDR1 SEHNR and CDR2 FQNEAQ (reference sequence). V shed 5 bases and J 3 bases; nucleotides not matched to a gene: 5. This CDR3 is built from 14 residues. In DNA form, the CDR3 reads TGTGCCAGCAGCCAGGGGGCGGGGGACTATGGCTACACCTTC. This encodes CASSQGAGDYGYTF.

The chain links TRBV18 to TRBJ1-1; TRBD1 matches at 7 bases. Trimming at V came to 6 bases and at J to 7 bases, leaving 14 bases not matched to a gene. The germline V gene encodes CDR1 KGHSH and CDR2 LQKENI. The CDR3 runs 15 residues. CDR3 sequence reads: CASSFGTAQGDEAFF. The CDR3 DNA sequence: TGTGCCAGCTCCTTCGGGACAGCCCAGGGGGATGAAGCTTTCTTT. The whole variable domain, remainder taken from reference TRBV18 and TRBJ1-1, is NAGVMQNPRHLVRRRGQEARLRCSPMKGHSHVYWYRQLPEEGLKFMVYLQKENIIDESGMPKERFSAEFPKEGPSILRIQQVVRGDSAAYFCASSFGTAQGDEAFFGQGTRLTVV.

The CDR3 DNA reads TGTGCCAGCAGAGCCCCGGGAATGACAGATACGCAGTATTTT. This translates into CASRAPGMTDTQYF. J is TRBJ2-3 and V is TRBV2, with D perhaps matching TRBD2 (5 bases). Trimming removed 6 bases at V and 3 bases at J, with 13 bases between. CDR3 length equals 14 residues. The germline V gene has CDR1 SNHLY and CDR2 FYNNEI.